The 21 T cell receptor beta chains presented below share a single source sample, sequenced in a study of CD8+CD57+ T cells in acquired aplastic anemia. Genomic DNA, the template, was used for profiling of the TCR beta VDJ and CDR3. TCRdb called the reads again in MiXCR, with one record for every CDR3 protein. The profile shows fewer than 100,000 distinct CDR3 sequences, over 35% of them singletons. Sequencing was done on a sample of sorted CD4+, CD8+, or CD8+CD57+ T cells (not recorded which) from PBMCs. These receptors were obtained from a human donor in good health, serving as a control.

There are many counts of this clonotype. This rearrangement joins TRBV6-1 to TRBJ1-2; D perhaps matches TRBD1 (5 bases). The CDR3 runs to 13 residues. Trimming stripped 3 bases from V and 5 bases from J, with 10 bases between. The germline V gene has CDR1 MNHNS and CDR2 SASEGT. The CDR3 spells CASSDLGLYGYTF. For the CDR3, the DNA is TGTGCCAGCAGTGACCTGGGGCTGTATGGCTACACCTTC.

This clonotype was detected a few times. The chain links TRBV5-1 to TRBJ2-7; D uncertain. V lost 7 bases to trimming and J lost 3 bases, with 5 bases between them. The CDR3 runs to 10 residues. The germline gives CDR1 SGHRS, CDR2 YFSETQ. CDR3 bases: TGCGCCAGCCCGGACTACGAGCAGTACTTC. This gives the protein CASPDYEQYF.

This clonotype was seen many times. This chain joins TRBV15 and TRBJ1-1; D is possibly TRBD1 (5 bases). V shed 0 bases and J shed 2 bases, with 16 bases lying between them. Germline V gene data show CDR1 as LNHNV and CDR2 as YYDKDF (reference sequence). This CDR3 is 17 amino acids long. CDR3 region: CATSRDRGVRGNTEAFF. The CDR3 DNA reads as TGTGCCACCAGCAGAGATCGAGGGGTTAGGGGAAACACTGAAGCTTTCTTT.

The genes are TRBV25-1 and TRBJ2-3; TRBD2 aligns across 10 bases. Trimming at V came to 3 bases and at J to 6 bases, leaving 15 bases not matched to a gene. The germline V gene encodes CDR1 MGHDK and CDR2 SYGVNS. The length of the CDR3 is 18 residues. The CDR3 sequence is CASSETWALAGAGDTQYF. The CDR3 region has the DNA TGTGCCAGCAGTGAGACTTGGGCCCTAGCGGGAGCGGGTGATACGCAGTATTTT.

This chain connects TRBV2 to TRBJ1-5; no reliable D call. V gave up 4 bases and J gave up 4 bases, with 8 bases separating them. Germline CDR1 is SNHLY and CDR2 is FYNNEI. This CDR3 is built from 13 residues. The CDR3 sequence is CASSVWWNQPQHF. The CDR3 DNA follows: TGTGCCAGCAGTGTTTGGTGGAATCAGCCCCAGCATTTT.

The rearrangement uses TRBV9 and TRBJ1-2; D is ambiguous. Trimming removed 3 bases from V and 4 bases from J, with 7 bases in between. This CDR3 contains 12 residues. Germline V lookup: CDR1 SGDLS, CDR2 YYNGEE. The CDR3, as DNA: TGTGCCAGCAGCGGTTACAGCTATGGCTACACCTTC. Translating it yields CASSGYSYGYTF.

The sample holds many counts of this clonotype. The rearrangement links TRBV9 to TRBJ2-5, with 7 bases aligning to TRBD2. Germline V gives CDR1 SGDLS, CDR2 YYNGEE. V lost 8 bases to trimming and J lost 1 base; unmatched junction nucleotides: 5. The CDR3 loop spans 13 amino acids. The CDR3, as DNA: TGTGCCAGTTCCGCGGGAGCCCAAGAGACCCAGTACTTC. This codes for CASSAGAQETQYF.

This clonotype was counted between two and nine times. The rearrangement links TRBV5-1 to TRBJ2-1, with D unresolved. This CDR3 is built from 15 residues. Trimming left V 4 bases short and J 0 bases short, with 11 bases between. Germline assignment: CDR1 SGHRS and CDR2 YFSETQ. The CDR3 DNA follows: TGCGCCAGCAGCCTCGATAGCAGCTCCTACAATGAGCAGTTCTTC. Residues: CASSLDSSSYNEQFF.

The chain employs TRBV6-1 and TRBJ2-1; possible D gene TRBD2, 5 bases. This CDR3 is 16 amino acids long. Trimming took off 5 bases at V and 5 bases at J, with 19 bases between the two ends. Germline CDR1 reads MNHNS; CDR2 reads SASEGT. CDR3 sequence reads: CASSPYSSVEDNEQFF. Written as DNA, the CDR3 is TGTGCCAGCAGTCCTTACTCCTCGGTGGAGGACAATGAGCAGTTCTTC.

This chain joins TRBV15 and TRBJ2-3; a weak D match, TRBD2 (5 bases). The CDR3 loop spans 16 amino acids. CDR1 is LNHNV, CDR2 YYDKDF, per germline (reference sequence). V lost 0 bases to trimming and J lost 3 bases, with 13 bases between them. CDR3 sequence: CATSRDRPGGTDTQYF. CDR3 sequence (DNA): TGTGCCACCAGCAGAGATCGGCCCGGCGGGACAGATACGCAGTATTTT.

This clonotype was seen many times. The rearrangement links TRBV19 to TRBJ1-4; D not resolved. Germline CDR1 is LNHDA and CDR2 is SQIVND (reference sequence). V dropped 9 bases and J dropped 4 bases, with 12 bases sitting between them. CDR3 length: 13 residues. The CDR3: CASRAEGNEKLFF. In DNA form, the CDR3 reads TGTGCCAGCCGGGCCGAGGGTAATGAAAAACTGTTTTTT. Looking up the rest from reference TRBV19 and TRBJ1-4 gives the full variable domain: DGGITQSPKYLFRKEGQNVTLSCEQNLNHDAMYWYRQDPGQGLRLIYYSQIVNDFQKGDIAEGYSVSREKKESFPLTVTSAQKNPTAFYLCASRAEGNEKLFFGSGTQLSVL.

CDR3 DNA sequence: TGTGCCAGCAGCCGCAGGGGGGTCAAGGAAAAACTGTTTTTT. This translates into CASSRRGVKEKLFF. The rearrangement uses TRBV5-5 and TRBJ1-4; 7 bases match TRBD1. Per the germline V gene, CDR1 is SGHKS and CDR2 is YYEKEE (reference sequence). J was trimmed by 8 bases and V by 4 bases; bases with no gene match: 8. The CDR3 is 14 residues long.

For this clonotype: A much larger clone differs from this one at a single base, so this may be a read error. This chain connects TRBV11-2 to TRBJ2-1; possible D gene TRBD1, 5 bases. The germline gives CDR1 SGHAT, CDR2 FQNNGV. This CDR3 has 15 residues. CDR3 in DNA: TGTGCCAGCAGCCTACTTGGACAAGTTTACAATGGGCAGTTCTTC. As protein: CASSLLGQVYNGQFF. Drawing the rest from reference TRBV11-2 and TRBJ2-1, the complete variable domain is EAGVAQSPRYKIIEKRQSVAFWCNPISGHATLYWYQQILGQGPKLLIQFQNNGVVDDSQLPKDRFSAERLKGVDSTLKIQPAKLEDSAVYLCASSLLGQVYNGQFFGPGTRLTVL.

The chain uses TRBV7-8 and TRBJ2-7; D uncertain. Trimming took 6 bases from V and 3 from J, leaving 12 bases between them. The CDR3 contains 13 residues. Germline V gene data show CDR1 as SGHVS and CDR2 as FQNEAQ. CDR3 DNA sequence: TGTGCCAGCAGACTACAAGGTAACTACGAGCAGTACTTC. Protein sequence: CASRLQGNYEQYF.

This chain connects TRBV12-5 to TRBJ2-1; 8 bases map to TRBD2. V was clipped by 2 bases and J by 12 bases; unmatched bases: 15. CDR3 length: 16 amino acids. Germline V gene lookup returns CDR1 LGHNT and CDR2 FRNRAP. The CDR3 nucleotides are TGTGCTAGTGGTTTGCCTCCGGGACTAGAGGCTGATTGGCAGTTCTTC. Translating gives CASGLPPGLEADWQFF.

The chain is built from TRBV24-1 and TRBJ2-1; perhaps TRBD1 as D (7 bases). The V gene's germline CDR1 is KGHDR and CDR2 SFDVKD. Trimming removed 2 bases at V and 4 bases at J, with 14 bases between. The CDR3 spans 16 residues. The CDR3 is CATSDYVGGQYNEQFF. The CDR3, as DNA: TGTGCCACCAGTGATTATGTGGGGGGACAGTACAATGAGCAGTTCTTC.

This clonotype was detected only once. DNA of the CDR3: TGTGCTAGTGGCCCCTCTTCGGACAGTTACTATGGCTACACCTTC. This codes for CASGPSSDSYYGYTF. The gene calls are TRBV12-5 and TRBJ1-2; maybe TRBD1 (6 bases). The V and J ends lost 6 bases and 3 bases respectively, with 17 bases between them. Per germline, CDR1 LGHNT and CDR2 FRNRAP. CDR3 length: 15 residues.

The V gene is TRBV5-1, the J gene TRBJ1-1; D uncertain. The germline V gene has CDR1 SGHRS and CDR2 YFSETQ. V lost 4 bases to trimming and J lost 3 bases, with 16 bases between them. The CDR3 loop spans 15 amino acids. CDR3 nucleotides: TGCGCCAGCAGCCCGAAGTTGGGCTCGGACACTGAAGCTTTCTTT. This translates into CASSPKLGSDTEAFF.

Many counts were recorded for this clonotype. One junction end does not reproduce the germline sequence, and a read error may be involved. The chain joins TRBV20-1 to TRBJ2-5; 11 positions match TRBD2. Germline loops: CDR1 DFQATT, CDR2 SNEGSKA (reference sequence). This CDR3 is built from 16 residues. The CDR3 loop is CSARELAGEEIETQYF. CDR3 DNA: TGCAGTGCGAGAGAACTAGCGGGGGAGGAGATAGAGACCCAGTACTTC.

To note about this clonotype: With a much larger clone just one base away, this may be a read error. The rearrangement links TRBV9 to TRBJ1-5; 7 nucleotides match TRBD1. The length of the CDR3 is 13 residues. Germline loops: CDR1 SGDLS, CDR2 YYNGEE. The CDR3 is CASSQGSNQSQHF. CDR3 in DNA: TGTGCCAGCTCACAGGGGAGCAATCAGTCCCAGCATTTT.

In this sample, this clonotype turned up many times. V gene TRBV27 combines with J gene TRBJ1-6; D is unclear. This CDR3 contains 12 residues. V was cut by 1 base and J by 7 bases, with 2 bases left in between. Germline V lookup: CDR1 MNHEY, CDR2 SMNVEV (reference sequence). DNA for the CDR3: TGTGCCAGCAGTTTATGGAATTCACCCCTCCACTTT. Its translation is CASSLWNSPLHF.